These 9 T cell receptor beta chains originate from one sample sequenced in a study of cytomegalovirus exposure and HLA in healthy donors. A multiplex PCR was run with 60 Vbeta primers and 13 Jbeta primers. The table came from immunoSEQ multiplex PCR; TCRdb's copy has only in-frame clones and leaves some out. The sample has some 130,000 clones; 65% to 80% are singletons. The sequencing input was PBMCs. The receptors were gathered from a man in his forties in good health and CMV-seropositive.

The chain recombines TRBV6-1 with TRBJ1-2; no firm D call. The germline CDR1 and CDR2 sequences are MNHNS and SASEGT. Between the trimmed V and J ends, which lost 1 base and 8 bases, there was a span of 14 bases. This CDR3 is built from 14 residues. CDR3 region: CASSEVGLLEGYTF. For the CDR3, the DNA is TGTGCCAGCAGTGAAGTTGGACTACTGGAAGGCTACACCTTC.

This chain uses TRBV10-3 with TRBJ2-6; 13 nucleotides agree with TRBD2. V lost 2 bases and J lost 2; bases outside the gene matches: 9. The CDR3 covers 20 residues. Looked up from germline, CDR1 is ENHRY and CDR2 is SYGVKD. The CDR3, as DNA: TGTGCCATCAGTGAGCTCCCGACTAGCGGGAGGTTCACTGGGGCCAACGTCCTGACTTTC. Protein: CAISELPTSGRFTGANVLTF.

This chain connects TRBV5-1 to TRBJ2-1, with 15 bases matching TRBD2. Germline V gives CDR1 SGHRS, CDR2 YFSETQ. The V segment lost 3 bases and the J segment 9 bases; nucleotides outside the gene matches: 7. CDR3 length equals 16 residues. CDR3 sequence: CASSSRTSGRAGEQFF. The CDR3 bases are TGCGCCAGCAGCTCAAGGACTAGCGGGAGGGCCGGTGAGCAGTTCTTC.

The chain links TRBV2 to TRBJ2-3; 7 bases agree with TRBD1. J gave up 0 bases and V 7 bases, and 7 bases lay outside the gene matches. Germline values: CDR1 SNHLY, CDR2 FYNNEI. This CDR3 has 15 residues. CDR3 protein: CASIYQGVSTDTQYF. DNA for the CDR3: TGTGCCAGCATTTACCAGGGGGTAAGCACAGATACGCAGTATTTT.

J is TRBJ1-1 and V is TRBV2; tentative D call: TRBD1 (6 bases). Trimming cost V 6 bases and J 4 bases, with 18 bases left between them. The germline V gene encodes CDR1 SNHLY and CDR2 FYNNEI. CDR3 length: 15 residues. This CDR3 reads CASSVLTGYPTEAFF. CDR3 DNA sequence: TGTGCCAGCAGCGTATTGACAGGATATCCCACTGAAGCTTTCTTT. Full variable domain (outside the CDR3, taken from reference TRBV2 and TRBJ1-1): EPEVTQTPSHQVTQMGQEVILRCVPISNHLYFYWYRQILGQKVEFLVSFYNNEISEKSEIFDDQFSVERPDGSNFTLKIRSTKLEDSAMYFCASSVLTGYPTEAFFGQGTRLTVV.

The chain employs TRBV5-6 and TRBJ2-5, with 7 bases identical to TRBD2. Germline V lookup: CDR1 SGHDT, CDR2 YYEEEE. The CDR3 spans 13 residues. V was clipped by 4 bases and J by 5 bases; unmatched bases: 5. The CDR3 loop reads CASSPLADETQYF. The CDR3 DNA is TGTGCCAGCAGCCCTCTAGCGGATGAGACCCAGTACTTC.

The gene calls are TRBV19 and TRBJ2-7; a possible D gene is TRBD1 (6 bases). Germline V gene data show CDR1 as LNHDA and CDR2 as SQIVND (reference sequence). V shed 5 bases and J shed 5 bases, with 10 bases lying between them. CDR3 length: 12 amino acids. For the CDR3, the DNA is TGTGCCAGTAGTTCTTACAGGGACGAGCAGTACTTC. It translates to CASSSYRDEQYF. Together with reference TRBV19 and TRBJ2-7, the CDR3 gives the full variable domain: DGGITQSPKYLFRKEGQNVTLSCEQNLNHDAMYWYRQDPGQGLRLIYYSQIVNDFQKGDIAEGYSVSREKKESFPLTVTSAQKNPTAFYLCASSSYRDEQYFGPGTRLTVT.

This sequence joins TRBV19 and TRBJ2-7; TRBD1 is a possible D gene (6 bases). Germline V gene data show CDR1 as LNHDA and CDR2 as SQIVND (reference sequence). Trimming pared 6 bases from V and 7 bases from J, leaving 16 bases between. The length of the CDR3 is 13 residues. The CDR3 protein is CASSVTGSREQYF. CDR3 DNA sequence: TGTGCCAGTAGCGTTACAGGGTCGAGGGAGCAGTACTTC.

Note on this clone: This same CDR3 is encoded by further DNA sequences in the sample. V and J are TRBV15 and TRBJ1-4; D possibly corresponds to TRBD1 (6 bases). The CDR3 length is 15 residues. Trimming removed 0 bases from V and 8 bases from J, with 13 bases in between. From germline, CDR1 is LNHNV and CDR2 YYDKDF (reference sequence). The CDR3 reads CATSRDGGPGEKLFF. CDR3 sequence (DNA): TGTGCCACCAGCAGAGACGGGGGGCCGGGGGAAAAACTGTTTTTT.